This T cell receptor (beta chain) was recorded in a study of cytomegalovirus exposure and HLA in healthy donors. Whole-study context: The 95 to 150 validation repertoires used a platform that matched the one used for the approximately 620 first-cohort repertoires, as a later analysis reported.

Germline loops: CDR1 KGHSH, CDR2 LQKENI. Trimming at V came to 6 bases and at J to 5 bases, leaving 10 bases not matched to a gene. This CDR3 has 15 amino acids. Concerning this clone itself: Its antigen is currently unknown.

Separate from the approximately 600-subject first cohort was the approximately 130-subject validation cohort, to which the donors belonged. Measured with immunoSEQ multiplex PCR; TCRdb has only the in-frame clones, and not every one. The data hold about 330,000 clones, with 70% to 90% observed a single time. General study results and limits: While the bulk of TCR sequences proved rare, some public TCRs turned up in many donors. Three of the chains that were CMV-associated were confirmed in vitro to be specific for CMV antigens.

The chain uses TRBV18 and TRBJ1-5, with 7 bases that match TRBD1. The TCR sequence derives from a young woman in good health and CMV-seronegative. The sequenced sample was PBMCs. The chain's CDR3 is CASSPITGVDQPQHF. DNA of the CDR3: TGTGCCAGCTCCCCCATAACAGGGGTTGATCAGCCCCAGCATTTT.